The text below deals with one T cell receptor (beta chain). The antigen is not known. The data belong to a study of shared clonotypes between healthy human individuals. Points from the study as a whole: Naive subsets tended to show greater estimated richness than memory subsets. Shared clonotypes across all four donors exceeded non-shared ones in generation probability.

Sorted-subset replicate PCR reactions were performed with about 200 ng DNA, corresponding to some 32,000 T cell genomes. Under the authors' procedure: ImmunoSEQ sequences covered only the junction and lacked quality scores; filtering therefore differed. Clones were sequenced by immunoSEQ multiplex PCR, and TCRdb holds only the in-frame ones, with some missing. Clonal size and the V and J genes are those of that table, whereas D and trimming came from the DNA. The profile covers nearly 1,000,000 clones, with over 75% appearing a single time and approximately 1.5% taken by the ten largest. Germline V gene data show CDR1 as SGHTA and CDR2 as FQGTGA. The V and J ends lost 5 bases and 6 bases, in that order; junction bases with no gene match: 3. The CDR3 is 13 residues long.

Sequenced material: memory CD4+ T cells sorted from blood. Subset denoted: CD45RA-negative fraction. J is TRBJ2-7 and V is TRBV7-3; 11 bases fit TRBD1. The source of this sequence is a man aged 18 to 30 in good health. Written as DNA, the CDR3 is TGTGCCAGCAGCCCGGGACAGGGGGGCGAGCAGTACTTC. Its translation is CASSPGQGGEQYF. The full variable domain, rest sourced from reference TRBV7-3 and TRBJ2-7, is GAGVSQTPSNKVTEKGKYVELRCDPISGHTALYWYRQSLGQGPEFLIYFQGTGAADDSGLPNDRFFAVRPEGSVSTLKIQRTERGDSAVYLCASSPGQGGEQYFGPGTRLTVT.